These 17 T cell receptor beta chains were sequenced from one sample in a study of T cell changes during pregnancy in multiple sclerosis (dated by TCRdb to between 2017 and 2020). The library came from the immunoSEQ multiplex PCR assay. The clones in this table, taken by TCRdb from immuneACCESS, are in-frame only. Not every clone is retained; where verified, under half of the shortfall comes from an unresolved V gene, and the cause of the rest is unknown. The sample has about 44,000 clones on record, 90% to 97% of them singletons. The biggest ten clones account for roughly 0.8% of the sample. This sample comprised peripheral blood, obtained in the second trimester of pregnancy. These receptors all stem from a female donor with multiple sclerosis, enrolled in a pregnancy study.

This rearrangement joins TRBV6-1 to TRBJ2-7; 10 nucleotides align to TRBD1. Germline V gene sequence: CDR1 MNHNS, CDR2 SASEGT. V shed 3 bases and J 9 bases; nucleotides not matched to a gene: 5. The CDR3 is 13 amino acids. Written as DNA, the CDR3 is TGTGCCAGCAGTGAGCGGGACAGGGGAGGGCAGTACTTC. Translating gives CASSERDRGGQYF.

This clone was seen only once. This rearrangement joins TRBV2 to TRBJ1-2; no clear D gene. V was cut by 8 bases and J by 7 bases, with 11 bases left in between. The V gene's germline CDR1 is SNHLY and CDR2 FYNNEI. The CDR3 extends over 11 amino acids. CDR3 bases: TGTGCCAGCGTTAGAGGGTCTGGCTACACCTTC. Protein: CASVRGSGYTF.

The chain carries TRBV9 and TRBJ2-1, with 7 bases fitting TRBD1. The CDR3 spans 16 residues. From germline, CDR1 is SGDLS and CDR2 YYNGEE. After removal of 0 bases from V and 7 bases from J, the junction contained 10 bases not matched to a gene. The CDR3 here is CASSVEERGPWNEQFF. DNA of the CDR3: TGTGCCAGCAGCGTAGAGGAGAGGGGGCCTTGGAATGAGCAGTTCTTC.

This clone was detected once. The rearrangement links TRBV4-1 to TRBJ1-2, with TRBD1 matching 8 bases. Germline V lookup: CDR1 MGHRA, CDR2 YSYEKL. This CDR3 has 16 residues. The V segment lost 2 bases and the J segment 4 bases; nucleotides outside the gene matches: 9. CDR3 region: CASSQKTGGTVYGYTF. CDR3 bases: TGCGCCAGCAGCCAAAAAACAGGGGGAACGGTCTATGGCTACACCTTC.

The chain couples TRBV27 to TRBJ2-4; 8 nucleotides match TRBD1. The V gene end was trimmed by 4 bases and the J gene end by 6 bases; junction bases not matched to a gene: 14. The CDR3 sequence is 17 residues long. The germline V gene has CDR1 MNHEY and CDR2 SMNVEV (reference sequence). The CDR3 loop reads CASSSWTGLGFTNIQYF. The DNA for the CDR3 is TGTGCCAGCAGTTCATGGACAGGGCTTGGATTTACAAACATTCAGTACTTC.

The chain combines TRBV7-9 with TRBJ1-1, with TRBD1 matching 7 bases. The CDR3 is made up of 15 amino acids. Germline trimming cut 3 bases from V and 5 bases from J; bases unmatched to any gene: 9. In germline, CDR1 is SEHNR, CDR2 FQNEAQ (reference sequence). CDR3 nucleotide sequence: TGTGCCAGCAGCTTCGGGACACAGGGGTGGACTGAAGCTTTCTTT. The encoded protein is CASSFGTQGWTEAFF.

In DNA, the CDR3 is TGCGCCAGCACACGTTCCTTCGGGACTAGCACAGATACGCAGTATTTT. It translates to CASTRSFGTSTDTQYF. The chain is built from TRBV5-1 and TRBJ2-3; the D gene is possibly TRBD2 (6 bases). Between the trimmed V and J ends, which lost 6 bases and 0 bases, there was a span of 17 bases. The CDR3 contains 16 residues. Germline CDR1 reads SGHRS; CDR2 reads YFSETQ.

The chain is built from TRBV19 and TRBJ2-1; TRBD1 is a possible D gene (6 bases). With 4 bases removed from V and 6 bases from J, the gap between germline ends came to 10 bases. The V gene's germline CDR1 is LNHDA and CDR2 SQIVND (reference sequence). The length of the CDR3 is 13 residues. CDR3 sequence: CASSTGQPNEQFF. The CDR3 DNA reads TGTGCCAGTAGTACGGGACAACCCAATGAGCAGTTCTTC. Drawing the rest from reference TRBV19 and TRBJ2-1, the complete variable domain is DGGITQSPKYLFRKEGQNVTLSCEQNLNHDAMYWYRQDPGQGLRLIYYSQIVNDFQKGDIAEGYSVSREKKESFPLTVTSAQKNPTAFYLCASSTGQPNEQFFGPGTRLTVL.

J is TRBJ2-1 and V is TRBV28; 7 nucleotides match TRBD2. Trimming removed 3 bases from V and 7 bases from J; junction bases left unmatched: 12. The CDR3 covers 16 residues. Germline V gives CDR1 MDHEN, CDR2 SYDVKM. The DNA of the CDR3 is TGTGCCAGCAGTTTGGTCGGCGGGAGAGGTTATAATGAGCAGTTCTTC. This encodes CASSLVGGRGYNEQFF.

This chain uses TRBV30 with TRBJ2-7; the match to TRBD1 covers 9 bases. The CDR3 length is 18 residues. Germline CDR1 is GTSNPN and CDR2 is SVGIG (reference sequence). The ends lost 5 bases at V and 0 bases at J; junction bases unmatched: 17. In DNA form, the CDR3 reads TGTGCCTGGTCCGTCCCCGGGACAGGGCGGAGGAGCTCCTACGAGCAGTACTTC. This encodes CAWSVPGTGRRSSYEQYF.

This clone is a singleton in its sample. The gene calls are TRBV6-5 and TRBJ2-7; maybe TRBD2 (5 bases). The V and J ends lost 2 bases and 7 bases respectively, with 15 bases between them. The CDR3 extends over 14 amino acids. The V gene's germline CDR1 is MNHEY and CDR2 SVGAGI. CDR3 amino acids: CASSYTPLAREQYF. Here the CDR3 DNA reads TGTGCCAGCAGTTACACTCCTTTAGCGCGGGAGCAGTACTTC.

In DNA form, the CDR3 reads TGTGCCAGCTCACCATGGGGGACTTCCGGCTACACCTTC. Protein product: CASSPWGTSGYTF. This chain uses TRBV18 with TRBJ1-2; a possible D gene is TRBD1 (5 bases). CDR1 is KGHSH, CDR2 LQKENI, per germline. V lost 2 bases to trimming and J lost 8 bases, with 12 bases between them. CDR3 length equals 13 residues.

As concerns this clone: A read error may produce the germline difference seen at one junction end. V is TRBV2 and J is TRBJ2-1, with 9 bases that match TRBD2. The CDR3 has 14 amino acids. Germline CDR1 is SNHLY and CDR2 is FYNNEI. The CDR3 region is CASMGRGGYSEQFF. The CDR3 nucleotides read TGTGCCAGCATGGGGCGGGGGGGATACAGTGAGCAGTTCTTC.

This clone showed up just once. The rearrangement joins TRBV28 to TRBJ2-5; tentative D call: TRBD1 (5 bases). V was pared by 6 bases and J by 5 bases, with 19 bases between. This CDR3 comprises 15 residues. The germline gives CDR1 MDHEN, CDR2 SYDVKM. The CDR3 DNA sequence: TGTGCCAGCAGGCCTGGGAAAGGGGTCCGGGAGACCCAGTACTTC. Amino acid sequence: CASRPGKGVRETQYF.

This sequence joins TRBV29-1 and TRBJ2-7; D is undetermined. Germline-derived CDR1 and CDR2 are SQVTM and ANQGSEA. This CDR3 is 12 amino acids long. V lost 4 bases and J 3 bases, leaving 10 bases between the germline ends. The CDR3 loop is CSVGDGYYEQYF. The CDR3 bases are TGCAGCGTTGGAGACGGTTACTACGAGCAGTACTTC.

V is TRBV7-2 and J is TRBJ1-5, with D tentatively TRBD1 (6 bases). From germline, CDR1 is SGHTA and CDR2 FQGNSA. V was cut by 3 bases and J by 7 bases, with 16 bases left in between. This CDR3 spans 15 amino acids. CDR3 DNA: TGTGCCAGCAGCTTGAGAACAGGGTACGGACAGCCCCAGCATTTT. Translated: CASSLRTGYGQPQHF.

The rearrangement joins TRBV5-1 to TRBJ2-7, with a weak D call TRBD2 (6 bases). This CDR3 has 16 residues. CDR1 is SGHRS and CDR2 is YFSETQ in the germline V gene. V was pared by 0 bases and J by 1 base, with 14 bases between. CDR3 nucleotides: TGCGCCAGCAGCTTGGAGGACGGGAGAATTTCCTACGAGCAGTACTTC. Residues: CASSLEDGRISYEQYF.